This TCR beta chain was identified during a study of Ad26.COV2.S vaccination and SARS-CoV-2 variants. At the level of the study: Intramuscular Ad26.COV2.S at 5x10^10 or 1x10^11 viral particles. Overall study results and limits: Participants in the vaccine arm had higher spike-specific TCR breadth; placebo recipients had lower. Vaccine recipients and placebo recipients showed similar non-spike TCR breadth.

V shed 2 bases and J shed 6 bases, with 9 bases lying between them. The germline V gene has CDR1 SGHTS and CDR2 YDEGEE. CDR3 length equals 13 residues. Points on this clone: The antigen remains unidentified.

The sample's treatment: 15 to 20 received Ad26.COV2.S at low or high dose, single or two shots; a few received placebo; per-sample allocation not given. Collection of the samples took place on day 63 after the first injection of vaccine or placebo. Vaccination employed an Ad26 vector expressing the Wuhan-strain SARS-CoV-2 spike. Sequenced by immunoSEQ multiplex PCR; TCRdb stores in-frame clones only, minus some. The table shows about 480,000 clones, with 87% occurring only once. The receptor was isolated from a person between 18 and 60 years old who received the Ad26.COV2.S COVID-19 vaccine or a placebo. Sequences were derived from peripheral blood, sampled in a trial of Ad26.COV2.S vaccine versus placebo. The chain carries TRBV5-8 and TRBJ1-5, with D unresolved. The CDR3 spells CASSFRAAQPQHF. CDR3 in DNA: TGTGCCAGCAGCTTCCGGGCGGCTCAGCCCCAGCATTTT.